This TCR beta chain was captured by sequencing in a study of CD8+ T cells in alopecia areata. There are a few counts of this clone. The germline V gene has CDR1 SGHDN and CDR2 FVKESK. V lost 0 bases, J lost 9 bases, and 6 bases lay in between. The CDR3 runs to 12 residues. The sample's treatment: oral pan-JAK inhibitor, 5-10 mg twice daily. Extracted RNA was reverse transcribed, and the resulting cDNA served as sequencing template. Generated by immunoSEQ multiplex PCR, the TCRdb table keeps only in-frame clones and is missing some. The sample holds 120,000 to 150,000 clones; 70% to 90% are singletons and the top ten take around 13%.

The clonotype was recovered from a human donor with alopecia areata. The chain joins TRBV14 to TRBJ2-4; D uncertain. The material sequenced was CD8+ T cells sorted from blood, taken at week 4, from a patient treated with tofacitinib. The CDR3 reads CASSQDSGIQYF. Written as DNA, the CDR3 is TGTGCCAGCAGCCAAGACAGTGGCATTCAGTACTTC.